This passage covers 20 T cell receptor beta chains from one sample sequenced in a study of blood T cells in healthy people across ages (dated by TCRdb to between 2014 and 2017). Receptor amplification or capture employed 5' RACE. Instrument on record: Illumina HiSeq 2500. A second roughly 6 to 11 cycle PCR used a sample-barcoded 5' primer and a J-beta primer mix. The raw public data were reprocessed by TCRdb itself: fastp quality trimming at Q25, MiXCR clonotype calling, in-frame beta chains only. All rows with the same CDR3 protein become a single entry with the most common DNA and genes. The sample data list hundreds of thousands of distinct CDR3 sequences, and 32% of these were observed just once. The top ten hold approximately 15% of the sample. Material for sequencing was blood. Receptors were obtained from a woman of 80 years or more in good health. Donor details come from another sample of the same person, matched by shared clones.

Many counts were recorded for this clonotype. The chain couples TRBV6-1 to TRBJ1-5, with a weak D call TRBD1 (5 bases). Trimming removed 0 bases at V and 6 bases at J, with 9 bases between. The CDR3 totals 14 residues. Germline V gene sequence: CDR1 MNHNS, CDR2 SASEGT. The CDR3 spells CASSEAGRAQPQHF. The CDR3 bases are TGTGCCAGCAGTGAAGCGGGCAGGGCTCAGCCCCAGCATTTT.

As regards this clonotype: A much larger clone differs by one base, so this may be a read error. The chain uses TRBV24-1 and TRBJ2-3; D is undetermined. CDR1 is KGHDR and CDR2 is SFDVKD in the germline V gene. This CDR3 is built from 11 residues. The V end lost 2 bases, the J end lost 6 bases, and 2 bases lay between the germline ends. This CDR3 is CATSDWDTQYF. CDR3 bases: TGTGCCACCAGTGATTGGGATACGCAGTATTTT.

The chain links TRBV5-1 to TRBJ1-2, with TRBD1 identical over 10 bases. CDR1 SGHRS and CDR2 YFSETQ come from the germline V gene. The CDR3 has 14 amino acids. V gave up 3 bases and J gave up 8 bases; unmatched junction bases: 7. CDR3 nucleotide sequence: TGCGCCAGCAGCTCCGGGACAGGGGTCGGGGGCTACACCTTC. This gives the protein CASSSGTGVGGYTF.

CDR3 amino acids: CASSPGTGSSYGYTF. DNA for the CDR3: TGTGCCAGCTCACCTGGGACAGGGTCATCGTATGGCTACACCTTC. The chain employs TRBV18 and TRBJ1-2; 9 bases are a match to TRBD1. The V and J ends lost 3 bases and 5 bases, in that order; junction bases with no gene match: 7. The germline gives CDR1 KGHSH, CDR2 LQKENI. CDR3 length: 15 amino acids.

V gene TRBV27 combines with J gene TRBJ2-1; unclear D gene. The CDR3 is made up of 15 amino acids. Germline lookup yields CDR1 MNHEY and CDR2 SMNVEV (reference sequence). Trimming stripped 8 bases from V and 2 bases from J, with 16 bases between. CDR3 amino acids: CASHTQRLAYNEQFF. The CDR3 DNA sequence: TGTGCCAGCCATACTCAAAGACTTGCCTACAATGAGCAGTTCTTC.

This clonotype was seen more than once but under ten times. The V and J genes are TRBV30 and TRBJ2-1, with D possibly being TRBD1 (6 bases). Trimming shortened V by 4 bases and J by 7 bases, and 8 bases separated the two germline ends. This CDR3 region has 11 residues. Germline V gene data show CDR1 as GTSNPN and CDR2 as SVGIG (reference sequence). The CDR3 DNA sequence: TGTGCCTGGACAGGGGCGAATGAGCAGTTCTTC. Protein: CAWTGANEQFF.

This clonotype was counted many times. The chain has TRBV5-1 and TRBJ1-4; tentative D call: TRBD1 (6 bases). Germline V gene lookup returns CDR1 SGHRS and CDR2 YFSETQ. The CDR3 loop spans 15 amino acids. V lost 0 bases to trimming and J lost 5 bases, with 11 bases between them. The chain's CDR3 is CASSLVGTPNEKLFF. DNA of the CDR3: TGCGCCAGCAGCTTGGTTGGGACACCAAATGAAAAACTGTTTTTT.

This clonotype was counted ten times or more. Written as DNA, the CDR3 is TGTGCCAGCAGTGTCGGGAACTATGGCTACACCTTC. Translating it yields CASSVGNYGYTF. This sequence joins TRBV25-1 and TRBJ1-2; D call uncertain. V was trimmed by 4 bases and J by 2 bases, leaving 5 bases between them. This CDR3 spans 12 amino acids. Germline loops: CDR1 MGHDK, CDR2 SYGVNS.

The table lists this clonotype with a few counts. The CDR3 loop is CASSLNLPNTGELFF. The CDR3 DNA reads as TGTGCCAGCAGTTTAAACCTCCCGAACACCGGGGAGCTGTTTTTT. The rearrangement uses TRBV27 and TRBJ2-2; D remains ambiguous. Trimming took off 2 bases at V and 0 bases at J, with 7 bases between the two ends. CDR3 length: 15 residues. Germline V gene data show CDR1 as MNHEY and CDR2 as SMNVEV (reference sequence).

This clonotype was counted ten times or more. This chain connects TRBV5-1 to TRBJ2-7, with D possibly TRBD1 on 6 matching bases. V gave up 4 bases and J gave up 3 bases, with 14 bases separating them. The germline gives CDR1 SGHRS, CDR2 YFSETQ. There are 14 residues in the CDR3. The CDR3 coding sequence is TGCGCCAGCAGCAACCAAGGACAGTTCTACGAGCAGTACTTC. Translated: CASSNQGQFYEQYF.

This clonotype has a handful of counts. Just one base apart from a much larger clone, this may be a read error. V gene TRBV5-1 combines with J gene TRBJ1-1; D uncertain. CDR3 length: 11 amino acids. The germline V and J ends were trimmed by 7 bases and 6 bases, with 10 bases remaining between them. Germline V gene sequence: CDR1 SGHRS, CDR2 YFSETQ. The CDR3 DNA is TGCGCCAGCCTGGCGGAGTCTGAAGCTTTCTTT. It yields the protein CASLAESEAFF.

This clonotype has ten or more counts. This rearrangement joins TRBV7-3 to TRBJ2-1; TRBD2 aligns across 14 bases. There are 17 residues in the CDR3. Trimming at V came to 5 bases and at J to 0 bases, leaving 3 bases not matched to a gene. CDR1 and CDR2 (germline): SGHTA, FQGTGA. CDR3 sequence reads: CASSGTSGGDSYNEQFF. In DNA, the CDR3 is TGTGCCAGCAGCGGGACTAGCGGGGGAGACTCCTACAATGAGCAGTTCTTC.

This clonotype was picked up many times. The rearrangement joins TRBV5-1 to TRBJ2-3; D ambiguous. Germline assignment: CDR1 SGHRS and CDR2 YFSETQ. The CDR3 is made up of 15 amino acids. Trimming removed 5 bases from V and 3 bases from J, with 16 bases in between. The CDR3 DNA is TGCGCCAGCAGTCTGAACAGTATTCCAACAGATACGCAGTATTTT. Residues: CASSLNSIPTDTQYF.

This clonotype has more than one count but fewer than ten. The V gene is TRBV30, the J gene TRBJ1-1; D remains unclear. This CDR3 has 14 residues. Germline CDR1 and CDR2: GTSNPN and SVGIG (reference sequence). The V end lost 4 bases, the J end lost 4 bases, and 16 bases lay between the germline ends. Here the CDR3 DNA reads TGTGCCTGGACCTGGGGTCGGGTTAGCACTGAAGCTTTCTTT. Residues: CAWTWGRVSTEAFF.

This clonotype was found many times. The rearrangement links TRBV20-1 to TRBJ2-4; weak D call: TRBD1 (6 bases). Trimming left V 2 bases short and J 6 bases short, with 11 bases between. The CDR3 runs to 13 residues. Germline V CDR1 and CDR2: DFQATT, SNEGSKA (reference sequence). CDR3: CSARWQGRNIQYF. The CDR3 DNA follows: TGCAGTGCTAGATGGCAGGGGCGAAACATTCAGTACTTC.

This clonotype was observed many times. J is TRBJ2-5 and V is TRBV30; D gene unclear. The tail of the sequence fits TRBJ2-7 better, so the J call may be wrong. This CDR3 comprises 12 residues. From germline, CDR1 is GTSNPN and CDR2 SVGIG (reference sequence). The CDR3 loop is CAWSTVADEQYF. In DNA, the CDR3 is TGTGCCTGGAGTACCGTAGCAGACGAGCAGTACTTC.

The rearrangement uses TRBV7-9 and TRBJ2-1; perhaps TRBD2 as D (6 bases). This CDR3 has 13 residues. The V gene lost 4 bases and the J gene lost 6 bases, with 10 bases spanning the gap. Germline-derived CDR1 and CDR2 are SEHNR and FQNEAQ (reference sequence). The CDR3 loop is CASSSTSSNEQFF. In nucleotides, the CDR3 is TGTGCCAGCAGCTCAACTAGCAGCAATGAGCAGTTCTTC.

A word on this clonotype: This clone may be a read error of a much larger clone one base away. The chain recombines TRBV14 with TRBJ2-3; no clear D gene. Germline V gene lookup returns CDR1 SGHDN and CDR2 FVKESK. Trimming shortened V by 1 base and J by 5 bases, and 7 bases separated the two germline ends. The CDR3 sequence is 13 residues long. The CDR3 loop reads CASSQALVDTQYF. Here the CDR3 DNA reads TGTGCCAGCAGCCAAGCATTAGTAGATACGCAGTATTTT. The full variable domain, rest sourced from reference TRBV14 and TRBJ2-3, is EAGVTQFPSHSVIEKGQTVTLRCDPISGHDNLYWYRRVMGKEIKFLLHFVKESKQDESGMPNNRFLAERTGGTYSTLKVQPAELEDSGVYFCASSQALVDTQYFGPGTRLTVL.

The sample holds many counts of this clonotype. This chain joins TRBV7-9 and TRBJ2-7; no firm D call. This CDR3 is built from 14 residues. The V and J ends lost 5 bases and 2 bases respectively, with 13 bases between them. CDR1 and CDR2 from the germline V gene are SEHNR and FQNEAQ (reference sequence). The CDR3 here is CASSPRTDPYEQYF. CDR3 coding DNA: TGTGCCAGCAGCCCCCGGACCGACCCCTACGAGCAGTACTTC.

This clonotype was picked up a small number of times. The chain employs TRBV7-2 and TRBJ2-2; the D call may be TRBD1 or TRBD2 (6 bases each). The V and J ends lost 7 bases and 5 bases respectively, with 17 bases between them. The CDR3 totals 15 residues. Germline CDR1 SGHTA, CDR2 FQGNSA. In nucleotides, the CDR3 is TGTGCCAGCACCCTGAAGGGGGGCGGAACCGGGGAGCTGTTTTTT. This sequence encodes CASTLKGGGTGELFF. Full variable domain (remainder filled in from reference TRBV7-2 and TRBJ2-2): GAGVSQSPSNKVTEKGKDVELRCDPISGHTALYWYRQSLGQGLEFLIYFQGNSAPDKSGLPSDRFSAERTGGSVSTLTIQRTQQEDSAVYLCASTLKGGGTGELFFGEGSRLTVL.